A selection of T cell receptor beta chains follows, all from one sample in a study of post-analysis software for immune sequencing data. TCRdb used MiXCR to reprocess the PCR reads, holding one entry per CDR3 protein. The sample lists hundreds of thousands of distinct CDR3 sequences, around 27% occurring once. Sequencing used blood. These receptor sequences come from a girl between 5 and 17 years old with multiple sclerosis. The conserved cysteine and the conserved F or W are not part of the CDR3 here. A D gene is named only where the DNA matches it firmly.

TRBV20-1	TRBD2	12	TRBJ2-7	SARRAGVWDEQY
TRBV20-1	TRBD1	14	TRBJ1-2	SASHRTGPIGYGYT
TRBV7-9	NA	12	TRBJ2-7	ASSTETYSYEQY
TRBV6-2/TRBV6-3	NA	13	TRBJ2-7	ASRRGAAVDYEQY
TRBV7-2	TRBD2	13	TRBJ2-1	VSSNSGGNYNEQF
TRBV20-1	NA	14	TRBJ2-1	SAPRRATPLGVEQF
TRBV9	NA	13	TRBJ2-7	ASSAGGSSSYEQY
TRBV11-2	NA	13	TRBJ2-3	ASSSRGCFGDTQY
TRBV25-1	TRBD1	16	TRBJ2-6	ASTTHGDRGPGANVLT
TRBV5-1	NA	11	TRBJ2-7	ASSSGNPREQY
TRBV20-1	TRBD2	16	TRBJ2-1	SARGLAGGGGGYNEQF
TRBV7-9	TRBD2	14	NA	ASSPNSGMLGYEQY
TRBV7-9	TRBD1	11	TRBJ2-7	ASSGTGGNEQY
TRBV5-6	TRBD1	11	TRBJ1-2	ASSLAQGGGYT
TRBV29-1	NA	12	TRBJ1-1	SVARGIRLSEAF
TRBV25-1	NA	12	TRBJ2-4	ASSASNLGGIQY
TRBV10-1	TRBD1	13	TRBJ2-7	ASSDSGTGVVEQY
TRBV20-1	NA	10	TRBJ1-2	SAKDSFYGYT
TRBV12-3/TRBV12-4	TRBD2	14	TRBJ2-1	ASSPPTSGTDNEQF
TRBV7-2	NA	13	TRBJ2-7	ASSLHPSPSYEQY
TRBV20-1	NA	13	TRBJ2-7	SAHNRERGNYEQY
TRBV29-1	NA	11	TRBJ1-6	SAGQGLNSPLH
TRBV7-2	TRBD2	14	TRBJ2-5	ASSLSPSGGAETQY
TRBV4-3	NA	14	TRBJ2-5	ASSQARGPNQETQY
TRBV11-2	TRBD2	13	TRBJ2-5	ASSLGGQGGETQY
TRBV2	TRBD2	13	TRBJ2-1	ASMFYGTSDNEQF
TRBV7-9	NA	15	TRBJ2-2	ASSLIPTRENTGELF
TRBV7-2	TRBD2	13	TRBJ2-1	ASSLRGLASNEQF
TRBV20-1	TRBD1	10	TRBJ2-5	TSQGAMGEQY
TRBV5-1	TRBD1	13	TRBJ2-1	ASSPGQGGWNEQF
TRBV19	NA	13	TRBJ1-5	ASSSQLNSNQPQH
TRBV11-2	NA	12	NA	ASSGPRAGYEQY
TRBV7-9	NA	13	TRBJ2-3	ASSSPGTTTDTQY
TRBV7-2	NA	13	TRBJ2-7	ASRSGQESSYEQY
TRBV4-2	NA	12	TRBJ2-2	ASSRQGGAGELF
TRBV20-1	NA	11	TRBJ1-5	SARRFSNQPQH
TRBV25-1	NA	12	TRBJ1-1	ASRRGTEGTEAF
TRBV15	NA	19	TRBJ2-5	ATSRDRGTSPLGRGQETQY
TRBV4-3	NA	13	TRBJ2-7	ASSPRASSSYEQY
TRBV5-1	TRBD2	13	TRBJ2-4	ASSLGLTSGDIQY
TRBV20-1	TRBD1	10	TRBJ2-7	SARRGQGEQY
TRBV28	TRBD1	13	TRBJ2-7	ASSPDRVGPYEQY
TRBV7-2	NA	12	TRBJ2-5	ASSPAGSDETQY
TRBV20-1	NA	12	TRBJ2-7	SAVPSRAYNEQY
TRBV6-2/TRBV6-3	NA	10	TRBJ2-1	ASSYSGVMQF
TRBV6-1	NA	16	TRBJ1-1	ASSEAGQWLIPNTEAF
TRBV7-2	NA	10	TRBJ2-1	ASSPDGNEQF
TRBV11-1	NA	14	TRBJ2-2	ASSSREGGGTGELF
TRBV20-1	NA	14	TRBJ2-3	SASVGSAGITDTQY
TRBV7-9	NA	12	TRBJ2-3	ASSCSGGVDTQY
TRBV5-1	NA	12	TRBJ2-5	ASGGRGNQETQY